What follows describes a single T cell receptor beta chain. The data were obtained in a study of identical twins. Carrying unique molecular identifiers, the cDNA also gained a universal primer site through template switching. TCRdb analysed the 5' RACE reads with MiXCR anew, one entry per CDR3 protein. Of hundreds of thousands of distinct CDR3 sequences in the sample, less than 7% were seen once. The CDR3 length is 14 residues. Germline V gene lookup returns CDR1 SGHRS and CDR2 YFSETQ. V dropped 4 bases and J dropped 6 bases, with 17 bases sitting between them. V is TRBV5-1 and J is TRBJ2-7; a weak D match, TRBD2 (5 bases). This receptor was obtained from a man between 18 and 35 years old in good health. The sample consisted of naive T cells sorted from blood. CDR3 in amino acids: CASSPVLGGGEQYV. CDR3 bases: TGCGCCAGCAGCCCGGTCCTTGGCGGAGGCGAGCAGTACGTC.